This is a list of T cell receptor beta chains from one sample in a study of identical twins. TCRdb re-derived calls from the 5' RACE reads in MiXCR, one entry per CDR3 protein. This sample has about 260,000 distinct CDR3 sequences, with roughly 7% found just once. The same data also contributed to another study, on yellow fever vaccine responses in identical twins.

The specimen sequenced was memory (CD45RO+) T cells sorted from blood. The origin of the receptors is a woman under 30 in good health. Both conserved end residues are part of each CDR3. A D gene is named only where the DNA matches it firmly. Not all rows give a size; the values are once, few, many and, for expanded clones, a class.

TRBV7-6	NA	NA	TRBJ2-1	CASSLLQGYNEQFF	TGTGCCAGCAGCTTACTTCAGGGCTACAATGAGCAGTTCTTC
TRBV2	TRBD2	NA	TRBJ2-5	CASSGLAGVEETQYF	TGTGCCAGCAGCGGACTAGCGGGAGTTGAGGAGACCCAGTACTTC
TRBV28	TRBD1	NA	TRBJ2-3	CASFAQGASDTQYF	TGTGCCAGCTTCGCACAGGGGGCTTCAGATACGCAGTATTTT
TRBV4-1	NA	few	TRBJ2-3	CASRYDSTDTQYF	TGCGCCAGCAGGTACGATAGCACAGATACGCAGTATTTT
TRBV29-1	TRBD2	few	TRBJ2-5	CSVGGTSGREEETQYF	TGCAGCGTTGGTGGGACTAGCGGGAGGGAAGAAGAGACCCAGTACTTC
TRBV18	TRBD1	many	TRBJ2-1	CATLQTGGMNEQFF	TGTGCCACCCTTCAGACAGGGGGTATGAATGAGCAGTTCTTC
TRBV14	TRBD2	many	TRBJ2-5	CASSQRLAGGFETQYF	TGTGCCAGCAGCCAACGACTAGCGGGGGGGTTCGAGACCCAGTACTTC
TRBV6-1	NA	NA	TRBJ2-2	CASRREVRELFF	TGTGCCAGCAGGAGGGAAGTCAGGGAGCTGTTTTTT
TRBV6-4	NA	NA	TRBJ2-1	CASSEVQSSYNEQFF	TGTGCCAGCAGTGAAGTCCAAAGCTCCTACAATGAGCAGTTCTTC
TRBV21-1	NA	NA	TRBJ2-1	CASSKEERESSYNEQFF	TGTGCCAGCAGCAAAGAAGAGCGGGAGAGCTCCTACAATGAGCAGTTCTTC
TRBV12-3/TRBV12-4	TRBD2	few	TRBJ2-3	CASSKRESPTDTQYF	TGTGCCAGCAGTAAGCGGGAGAGCCCCACAGATACGCAGTATTTT
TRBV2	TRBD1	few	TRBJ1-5	CASSPGQERNQPQHF	TGTGCCAGCAGTCCTGGACAGGAACGGAATCAGCCCCAGCATTTT
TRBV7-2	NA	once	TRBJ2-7	CASSSATGSTYEQYF	TGTGCCAGCAGCTCTGCCACAGGGAGCACCTACGAGCAGTACTTC
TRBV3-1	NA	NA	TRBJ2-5	CACSRTDQGTALQETQYF	TGTGCCTGCTCCAGAACTGATCAGGGGACTGCTCTTCAAGAGACCCAGTACTTC
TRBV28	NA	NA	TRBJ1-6	CASSLKTRANSPLHF	TGTGCCAGCAGTTTAAAGACACGCGCTAATTCACCCCTCCACTTT
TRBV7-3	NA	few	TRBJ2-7	CASSQRASMGYEQYF	TGTGCCAGCAGCCAAAGAGCTTCTATGGGCTACGAGCAGTACTTC
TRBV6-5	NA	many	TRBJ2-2	CASSYIARDTGELFF	TGTGCCAGCAGTTACATCGCCCGGGACACCGGGGAGCTGTTTTTT
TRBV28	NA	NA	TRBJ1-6	CANRRDLGSPLHF	TGTGCCAACCGCCGGGACCTTGGTTCACCCCTCCACTTT
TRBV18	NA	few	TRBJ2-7	CASSPPRGSGYEQYF	TGTGCCAGCTCACCACCGAGGGGGTCCGGATACGAGCAGTACTTC
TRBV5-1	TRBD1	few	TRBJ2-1	CASSPSPLDRDLVDEQFF	TGCGCCAGCAGCCCCAGCCCCTTAGACAGGGACCTCGTGGATGAGCAGTTCTTC
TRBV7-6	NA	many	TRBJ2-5	CASSLGGALETQYF	TGTGCCAGCAGCTTAGGAGGGGCTTTAGAGACCCAGTACTTC
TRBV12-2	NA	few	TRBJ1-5	CASRFSERSNQPQHF	TGTGCAAGTCGCTTTTCGGAGCGGAGCAATCAGCCCCAGCATTTT
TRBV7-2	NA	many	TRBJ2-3	CASSPRTGTDTQYF	TGTGCCAGCAGCCCTCGGACTGGCACAGATACGCAGTATTTT
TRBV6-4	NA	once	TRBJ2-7	CASSAVGGEGEQYF	TGTGCCAGCAGTGCCGTGGGGGGTGAGGGCGAGCAGTACTTC
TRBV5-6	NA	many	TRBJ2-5	CASSPTLGETQYF	TGTGCCAGCAGCCCGACTCTGGGGGAGACCCAGTACTTC
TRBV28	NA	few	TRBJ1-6	CAIGLYNSPLHF	TGTGCCATCGGGCTCTATAATTCACCCCTCCACTTT
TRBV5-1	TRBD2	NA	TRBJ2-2	CASSPSGGNTGELFF	TGCGCCAGCAGTCCTAGCGGGGGGAACACCGGGGAGCTGTTTTTT
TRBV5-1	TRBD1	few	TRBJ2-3	CASSLWTGGADTQYF	TGCGCCAGCAGCTTATGGACAGGGGGCGCAGATACGCAGTATTTT
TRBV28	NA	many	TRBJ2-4	CASHGGPRDIQYF	TGTGCCAGCCACGGCGGCCCTCGGGACATTCAGTACTTC